A single sample is the source of the 30 T cell receptor beta chains below, sequenced in a study of cytomegalovirus exposure and HLA in healthy donors. Generated by immunoSEQ multiplex PCR, the TCRdb table keeps only in-frame clones and is missing some. Among 60,000 to 65,000 clones listed, almost 97% were seen once. Sequencing used PBMCs. The source of these receptors is a woman aged 18-29 years in good health and CMV-seronegative.

This clone was observed a few times. V gene TRBV27 combines with J gene TRBJ2-3; D might be TRBD2 (6 bases). V lost 0 bases, J lost 0 bases, and 10 bases lay in between. The CDR3 length is 16 residues. CDR1 MNHEY and CDR2 SMNVEV come from the germline V gene (reference sequence). CDR3 nucleotide sequence: TGTGCCAGCAGTTTATCGGGGCGGGGAAGCACAGATACGCAGTATTTT. Translated, it gives CASSLSGRGSTDTQYF.

The chain has TRBV13 and TRBJ2-1, with 7 nucleotides matching TRBD2. The CDR3 covers 14 residues. The ends lost 2 bases at V and 2 bases at J; junction bases unmatched: 0. CDR1 is PRHDT, CDR2 FYEKMQ, per germline (reference sequence). In DNA, the CDR3 is TGTGCCAGCAGCTTACTAGCGGCCTACAATGAGCAGTTCTTC. Protein: CASSLLAAYNEQFF.

The V call is TRBV5-4, the J call TRBJ2-5, with 10 bases identical to TRBD2. The CDR3 extends over 17 amino acids. Trimming at V came to 4 bases and at J to 5 bases, leaving 14 bases not matched to a gene. Looked up from germline, CDR1 is SGHNT and CDR2 is YYREEE (reference sequence). CDR3 bases: TGTGCCAGCAGCCCGACGGTAGCGGGGGGATCCCGGGAGACCCAGTACTTC. This gives the protein CASSPTVAGGSRETQYF.

The CDR3 here is CASSPWTSVTGELFF. Written as DNA, the CDR3 is TGTGCCAGCAGCCCTTGGACTAGCGTAACCGGGGAGCTGTTTTTT. The chain is built from TRBV7-2 and TRBJ2-2, with TRBD2 identical over 9 bases. CDR1 SGHTA and CDR2 FQGNSA come from the germline V gene. J lost 5 bases, V lost 5 bases, and 6 bases had no gene match. This CDR3 has 15 residues.

The V and J genes are TRBV25-1 and TRBJ1-5, with D tentatively TRBD1 (6 bases). The CDR3 covers 15 residues. V lost 2 bases, J lost 2 bases, and 10 bases lay in between. Germline V lookup: CDR1 MGHDK, CDR2 SYGVNS. The CDR3 DNA reads TGTGCCAGCAGTGAAGGGGCAGGGGGCAATCAGCCCCAGCATTTT. Translation gives CASSEGAGGNQPQHF.

The genes are TRBV19 and TRBJ2-7; D is unclear. The V and J ends lost 4 bases and 0 bases respectively, with 13 bases between them. Germline lookup yields CDR1 LNHDA and CDR2 SQIVND (reference sequence). The CDR3 totals 15 residues. The CDR3 region is CASSSPGETSYEQYF. CDR3 DNA: TGTGCCAGTAGTAGCCCAGGCGAAACCTCCTACGAGCAGTACTTC.

The chain carries TRBV11-3 and TRBJ2-2, with D perhaps matching TRBD1 (5 bases). This CDR3 contains 15 residues. V was cut by 1 base and J by 4 bases, with 10 bases left in between. Germline V CDR1 and CDR2: SGHNT, YENEEA. CDR3 nucleotides: TGTGCCAGCAGCTTAGTGGCAGGGCCCACCGGGGAGCTGTTTTTT. This gives the protein CASSLVAGPTGELFF.

The J gene is TRBJ2-1, the V gene TRBV4-3; D may be TRBD1 (6 bases). V gave up 1 base and J gave up 8 bases, with 18 bases separating them. The CDR3 is made up of 16 amino acids. From germline, CDR1 is LGHNA and CDR2 YSLEER. Written as DNA, the CDR3 is TGCGCCAGCAGCCAAGGCCTCAGGGGAACCCCCGATGAGCAGTTCTTC. Encoded protein: CASSQGLRGTPDEQFF.

This clone appeared a single time. V and J are TRBV28 and TRBJ2-7, with a possible D match to TRBD2 (6 bases). With 6 bases removed from V and 5 bases from J, the gap between germline ends came to 20 bases. The CDR3 is 15 residues long. Germline V gene sequence: CDR1 MDHEN, CDR2 SYDVKM. The CDR3 region has the DNA TGTGCCAGCAGCCCCCCCGGGGGACTGGGGGACGAGCAGTACTTC. As protein: CASSPPGGLGDEQYF.

This sequence joins TRBV10-2 and TRBJ2-7, with 11 bases that match TRBD2. The length of the CDR3 is 14 residues. With 8 bases clipped from V and 1 base from J, the junction kept 4 bases outside the gene matches. Germline values: CDR1 WSHSY, CDR2 SAAADI. The CDR3 DNA reads TGCGCCAGCTCAAGACTAGCGGGATCCTACGAGCAGTACTTC. This codes for CASSRLAGSYEQYF.

This chain links TRBV7-2 with TRBJ2-7, with 8 positions matching TRBD2. Losses at the gene ends were 5 bases for V and 2 bases for J; bases not matched to a gene: 11. The CDR3 extends over 16 amino acids. Germline CDR1 SGHTA, CDR2 FQGNSA. The CDR3 is CASSAPRGGAPYEQYF. Here the CDR3 DNA reads TGTGCCAGCAGCGCCCCCCGGGGGGGGGCCCCCTACGAGCAGTACTTC.

This chain connects TRBV28 to TRBJ2-7; 7 nucleotides agree with TRBD2. CDR3 length equals 14 residues. The germline V gene encodes CDR1 MDHEN and CDR2 SYDVKM. After removal of 6 bases from V and 1 base from J, the junction contained 6 bases not matched to a gene. Here the CDR3 reads CASRGSGGSYEQYF. CDR3 DNA: TGTGCCAGCAGAGGATCCGGGGGGTCCTACGAGCAGTACTTC.

The CDR3 bases are TGTGCCAGCAGCTTAGGACGGACTAGCCACAACTCCTACGAGCAGTACTTC. This sequence encodes CASSLGRTSHNSYEQYF. The gene calls are TRBV11-2 and TRBJ2-7; 8 bases fit TRBD2. With V trimmed by 1 base and J by 0 bases, 8 bases remained unmatched. The germline gives CDR1 SGHAT, CDR2 FQNNGV. There are 17 residues in the CDR3.

In this sample, this clone turned up once. The chain has TRBV18 and TRBJ1-4; 8 bases fit TRBD1. Germline CDR1 KGHSH, CDR2 LQKENI. V shed 2 bases and J 0 bases; nucleotides not matched to a gene: 11. The CDR3 totals 19 residues. The CDR3 DNA reads as TGTGCCAGCTCACCAGGACAGGGTGGCGGGCTTGCAACTAATGAAAAACTGTTTTTT. Residues: CASSPGQGGGLATNEKLFF.

This sequence joins TRBV5-6 and TRBJ1-2, with 9 nucleotides matching TRBD1. The CDR3 totals 17 residues. V lost 0 bases to trimming and J lost 5 bases; unmatched junction nucleotides: 11. Germline values: CDR1 SGHDT, CDR2 YYEEEE. The CDR3 region is CASSLGDRAIPLYGYTF. The CDR3 nucleotides are TGTGCCAGCAGCTTGGGGGACAGGGCAATTCCCTTGTATGGCTACACCTTC. Using reference TRBV5-6 and TRBJ1-2 for the parts outside the CDR3, the full variable domain is DAGVTQSPTHLIKTRGQQVTLRCSPKSGHDTVSWYQQALGQGPQFIFQYYEEEERQRGNFPDRFSGHQFPNYSSELNVNALLLGDSALYLCASSLGDRAIPLYGYTFGSGTRLTVV.

V and J are TRBV7-2 and TRBJ2-7, with 7 bases identical to TRBD1. Germline V CDR1 and CDR2: SGHTA, FQGNSA. This CDR3 comprises 15 residues. Unmatched junction bases numbered 11, after V lost 4 bases and J lost 5 bases. The DNA for the CDR3 is TGTGCCAGCAGCTCGGGACAGCCGATCCCCGACGAGCAGTACTTC. Its protein product is CASSSGQPIPDEQYF.

The CDR3 spells CASSSGTGGTYEQYF. DNA for the CDR3: TGCGCCAGCAGCTCAGGGACAGGGGGGACCTACGAGCAGTACTTC. The genes are TRBV5-1 and TRBJ2-7; 11 nucleotides agree with TRBD1. Germline V gene data show CDR1 as SGHRS and CDR2 as YFSETQ. The CDR3 extends over 15 amino acids. V shed 3 bases and J 2 bases; nucleotides not matched to a gene: 4.

The chain employs TRBV7-2 and TRBJ2-2; D might be TRBD2 (5 bases). CDR3 length equals 14 residues. The germline V and J ends were trimmed by 5 bases and 4 bases, with 11 bases remaining between them. Germline lookup yields CDR1 SGHTA and CDR2 FQGNSA. The CDR3 protein is CASSLGSGTGELFF. The CDR3, as DNA: TGTGCCAGCAGCCTGGGGAGTGGCACCGGGGAGCTGTTTTTT.

The V and J genes are TRBV30 and TRBJ2-5; unclear D gene. This CDR3 has 13 amino acids. Germline CDR1 is GTSNPN and CDR2 is SVGIG (reference sequence). V shed 4 bases and J shed 5 bases, with 14 bases lying between them. The CDR3, as DNA: TGTGCCTGGAACCCAACCGCCGGGGAGACCCAGTACTTC. This translates into CAWNPTAGETQYF.

This chain joins TRBV6-5 and TRBJ1-4; D is perhaps TRBD1 (6 bases). V dropped 6 bases and J dropped 8 bases, with 7 bases sitting between them. This CDR3 comprises 11 residues. The germline gives CDR1 MNHEY, CDR2 SVGAGI. CDR3 loop: CASRRGEKLFF. The CDR3 coding sequence is TGTGCCAGCAGAAGGGGGGAAAAACTGTTTTTT.

The V gene is TRBV6-5, the J gene TRBJ2-1, with TRBD1 matching over 10 bases. Trimming cost V 7 bases and J 5 bases; bases outside gene matches: 8. This CDR3 region has 15 residues. Germline CDR1 reads MNHEY; CDR2 reads SVGAGI. The CDR3: CASTSGQGWNNEQFF. Here the CDR3 DNA reads TGTGCCAGCACCTCGGGACAGGGGTGGAACAATGAGCAGTTCTTC.

This chain joins TRBV4-1 and TRBJ1-1, with D possibly being TRBD1 (5 bases). The CDR3 contains 15 residues. Germline loops: CDR1 MGHRA, CDR2 YSYEKL. Trimming left V 0 bases short and J 1 base short, with 9 bases between. CDR3 residues: CASSQEGAGNTEAFF. DNA of the CDR3: TGCGCCAGCAGCCAAGAAGGGGCAGGGAACACTGAAGCTTTCTTT.

The chain carries TRBV18 and TRBJ2-5, with a weak D call TRBD2 (6 bases). Germline V lookup: CDR1 KGHSH, CDR2 LQKENI. V was clipped by 0 bases and J by 5 bases, with 7 bases between them. The CDR3 extends over 13 amino acids. DNA for the CDR3: TGTGCCAGCTCACCACCGGCGGGGGAGACCCAGTACTTC. This codes for CASSPPAGETQYF.

V and J are TRBV18 and TRBJ1-3; tentative D call: TRBD1 (6 bases). Germline V lookup: CDR1 KGHSH, CDR2 LQKENI. The CDR3 runs to 18 residues. Trimming stripped 3 bases from V and 0 bases from J, with 18 bases between. CDR3: CASSPNPTTGLSGNTIYF. The DNA of the CDR3 is TGTGCCAGCTCACCCAACCCCACGACAGGCCTCTCTGGAAACACCATATATTTT.

The chain couples TRBV5-4 to TRBJ2-3; D gene ambiguous. There are 14 residues in the CDR3. Per the germline V gene, CDR1 is SGHNT and CDR2 is YYREEE (reference sequence). The V end was cut by 0 bases, the J end by 6 bases, with 11 bases between. As DNA, the CDR3 is TGTGCCAGCAGCTTGGGGGTCTTCGGGGATACGCAGTATTTT. Protein sequence: CASSLGVFGDTQYF.

The chain links TRBV5-4 to TRBJ2-7; TRBD2 might be the D (5 bases). The CDR3 length is 13 residues. Deletions cut 4 bases from V and 2 bases from J, with 10 bases between. Per germline, CDR1 SGHNT and CDR2 YYREEE (reference sequence). The CDR3 loop is CASSPRGAYEQYF. In DNA, the CDR3 is TGTGCCAGCAGCCCCCGGGGTGCCTACGAGCAGTACTTC. Full variable domain (rest looked up from reference TRBV5-4 and TRBJ2-7): ETGVTQSPTHLIKTRGQQVTLRCSSQSGHNTVSWYQQALGQGPQFIFQYYREEENGRGNFPPRFSGLQFPNYSSELNVNALELDDSALYLCASSPRGAYEQYFGPGTRLTVT.

V and J are TRBV28 and TRBJ1-2; 10 nucleotides line up with TRBD1. V lost 3 bases to trimming and J lost 4 bases; unmatched junction nucleotides: 2. CDR1 is MDHEN and CDR2 is SYDVKM in the germline V gene. CDR3 length: 14 amino acids. Here the CDR3 reads CASSFGTGVYGYTF. CDR3 in DNA: TGTGCCAGCAGTTTTGGGACAGGGGTCTATGGCTACACCTTC.

This clone was recorded only once. The chain carries TRBV19 and TRBJ2-5; D is possibly TRBD1 (6 bases). Between the trimmed V and J ends, which lost 4 bases and 3 bases, there was a span of 12 bases. CDR3 length equals 14 residues. Per the germline V gene, CDR1 is LNHDA and CDR2 is SQIVND (reference sequence). The CDR3 DNA sequence: TGTGCCAGTAGTAGAGGGGACATGAAAGAGACCCAGTACTTC. This gives the protein CASSRGDMKETQYF.

CDR3 loop: CASSYSGAGNTGELFF. CDR3 in DNA: TGTGCCAGCAGTTACTCGGGGGCGGGGAACACCGGGGAGCTGTTTTTT. The V call is TRBV6-5, the J call TRBJ2-2; D may be TRBD1 (6 bases). Trimming left V 0 bases short and J 1 base short, with 9 bases between. CDR3 length: 16 amino acids. Germline assignment: CDR1 MNHEY and CDR2 SVGAGI.

The chain employs TRBV5-1 and TRBJ1-2, with TRBD1 identical over 8 bases. Germline assignment: CDR1 SGHRS and CDR2 YFSETQ. The CDR3 sequence is 15 residues long. J gave up 4 bases and V 5 bases, and 10 bases lay outside the gene matches. The chain's CDR3 is CASSPGTGKLYGYTF. CDR3 sequence (DNA): TGCGCCAGCAGTCCCGGGACAGGCAAACTCTATGGCTACACCTTC. Drawing the rest from reference TRBV5-1 and TRBJ1-2, the complete variable domain is KAGVTQTPRYLIKTRGQQVTLSCSPISGHRSVSWYQQTPGQGLQFLFEYFSETQRNKGNFPGRFSGRQFSNSRSEMNVSTLELGDSALYLCASSPGTGKLYGYTFGSGTRLTVV.